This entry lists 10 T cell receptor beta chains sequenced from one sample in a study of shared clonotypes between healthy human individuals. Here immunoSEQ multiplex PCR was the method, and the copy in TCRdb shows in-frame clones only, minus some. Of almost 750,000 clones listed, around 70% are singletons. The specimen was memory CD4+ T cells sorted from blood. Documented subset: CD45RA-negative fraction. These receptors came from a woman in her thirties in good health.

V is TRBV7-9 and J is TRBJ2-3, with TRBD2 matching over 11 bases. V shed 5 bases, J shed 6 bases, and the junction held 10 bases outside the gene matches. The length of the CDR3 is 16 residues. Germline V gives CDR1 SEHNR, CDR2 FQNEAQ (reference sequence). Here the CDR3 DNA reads TGTGCCAGCAGCCCGTTACTAGCGGGAGAAGTGGATACGCAGTATTTT. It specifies CASSPLLAGEVDTQYF.

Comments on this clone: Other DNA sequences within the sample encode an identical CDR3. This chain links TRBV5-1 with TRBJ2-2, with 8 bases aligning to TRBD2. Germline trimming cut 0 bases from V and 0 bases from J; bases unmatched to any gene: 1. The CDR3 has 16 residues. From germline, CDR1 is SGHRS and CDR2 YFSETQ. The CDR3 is CASSLVLAANTGELFF. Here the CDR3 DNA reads TGCGCCAGCAGCTTGGTACTAGCGGCGAACACCGGGGAGCTGTTTTTT. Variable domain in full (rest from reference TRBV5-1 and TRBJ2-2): KAGVTQTPRYLIKTRGQQVTLSCSPISGHRSVSWYQQTPGQGLQFLFEYFSETQRNKGNFPGRFSGRQFSNSRSEMNVSTLELGDSALYLCASSLVLAANTGELFFGEGSRLTVL.

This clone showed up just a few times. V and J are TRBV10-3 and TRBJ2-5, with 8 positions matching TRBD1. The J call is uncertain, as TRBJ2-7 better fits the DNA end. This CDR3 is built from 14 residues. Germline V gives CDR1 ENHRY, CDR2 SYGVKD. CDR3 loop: CAVRSGQGSYEQYF. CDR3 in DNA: TGTGCCGTTCGTTCTGGACAGGGCTCCTACGAGCAGTACTTC.

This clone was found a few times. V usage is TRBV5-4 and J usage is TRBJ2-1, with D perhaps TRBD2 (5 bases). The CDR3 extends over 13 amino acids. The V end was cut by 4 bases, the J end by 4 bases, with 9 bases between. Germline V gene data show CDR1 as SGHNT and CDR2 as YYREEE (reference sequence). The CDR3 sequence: CASSPDSYNEQFF. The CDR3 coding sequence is TGTGCCAGCAGCCCGGACTCTTACAATGAGCAGTTCTTC.

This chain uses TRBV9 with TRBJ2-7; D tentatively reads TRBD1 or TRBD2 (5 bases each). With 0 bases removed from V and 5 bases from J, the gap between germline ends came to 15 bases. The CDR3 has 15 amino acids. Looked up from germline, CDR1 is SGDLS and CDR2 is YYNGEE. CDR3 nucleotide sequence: TGTGCCAGCAGCGTAGGGGTGGGGGTGCCCGACGAGCAGTACTTC. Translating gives CASSVGVGVPDEQYF.

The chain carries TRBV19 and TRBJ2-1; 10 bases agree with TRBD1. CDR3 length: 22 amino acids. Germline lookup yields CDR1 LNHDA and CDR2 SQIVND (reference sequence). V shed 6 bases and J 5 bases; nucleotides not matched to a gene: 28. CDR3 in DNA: TGTGCCAGTAGCTCAAGCTTCGGGACAGGGGCGGCGAGCGGGAGACGAAACAATGAGCAGTTCTTC. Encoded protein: CASSSSFGTGAASGRRNNEQFF.

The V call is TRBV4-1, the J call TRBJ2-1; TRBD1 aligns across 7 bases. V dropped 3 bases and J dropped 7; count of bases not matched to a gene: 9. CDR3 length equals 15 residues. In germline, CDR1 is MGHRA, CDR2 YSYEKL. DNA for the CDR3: TGCGCCAGCAGCCAGGTCGGGACAGTTAGAAATGAGCAGTTCTTC. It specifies CASSQVGTVRNEQFF.

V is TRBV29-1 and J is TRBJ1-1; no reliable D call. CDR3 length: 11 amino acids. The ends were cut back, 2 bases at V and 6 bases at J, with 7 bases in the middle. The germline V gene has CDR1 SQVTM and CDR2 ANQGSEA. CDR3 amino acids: CSVETYAEAFF. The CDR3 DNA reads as TGCAGCGTTGAAACGTATGCTGAAGCTTTCTTT.

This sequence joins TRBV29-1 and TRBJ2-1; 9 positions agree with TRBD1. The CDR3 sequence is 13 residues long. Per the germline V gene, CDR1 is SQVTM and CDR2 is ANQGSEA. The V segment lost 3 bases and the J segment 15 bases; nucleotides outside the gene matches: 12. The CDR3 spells CSVEGQGPRLRFF. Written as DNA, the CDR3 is TGCAGCGTTGAGGGACAGGGTCCCAGACTCCGGTTCTTC.

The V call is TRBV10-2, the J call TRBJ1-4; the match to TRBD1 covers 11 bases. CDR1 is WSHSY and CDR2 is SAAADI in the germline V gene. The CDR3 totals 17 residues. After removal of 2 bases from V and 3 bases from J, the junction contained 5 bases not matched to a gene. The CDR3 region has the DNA TGCGCCAGCAGTGAGAGTGGGACAGGGGGAGCTAATGAAAAACTGTTTTTT. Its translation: CASSESGTGGANEKLFF.